This entry concerns a single T cell receptor beta chain. Its antigen is as yet unknown. This sample was included in a study of shared clonotypes between healthy human individuals. Study conclusions and caveats: All-four-donor shared clonotypes had higher generation probabilities than non-shared clonotypes did.

CDR1 is SGHRS and CDR2 is YFSETQ in the germline V gene. The CDR3 has 13 residues. Trimming took 0 bases from V and 4 from J, leaving 7 bases between them. Method: immunoSEQ multiplex PCR; TCRdb's copy keeps in-frame clones and lacks some. The sample lists 2.3 million or so clones; 85% to 95% were seen once. The sequenced sample consisted of naive CD4+ T cells from PBMCs. Subset in this sample: CD45RA+ positively selected. This chain uses TRBV5-1 with TRBJ2-5, with unresolved D. This clonotype originated in a man between 18 and 29 years old in good health. Some clones in this sample may be carry-over from other donors' samples. CDR3 in DNA: TGCGCCAGCAGCTTGGGGCATCGAGAGACCCAGTACTTC. The encoded protein is CASSLGHRETQYF.